Below, 9 T cell receptor beta chains from the same sample are listed, as sequenced in a study of OX40 agonist ivuxolimab in advanced cancers. Libraries were prepared by immunoSEQ multiplex PCR; TCRdb keeps only in-frame clonotypes and omits some of them. Among 45,000 to 60,000 clones listed, about four fifths were seen once. The sample was CD4+ or CD8+ T cells sorted from blood, taken in a trial of the OX40 agonist ivuxolimab. Receptor source: an adult with an advanced solid tumor such as melanoma, head and neck, liver or kidney cancer.

The chain carries TRBV7-2 and TRBJ2-7; 8 bases match TRBD2. The V gene's germline CDR1 is SGHTA and CDR2 FQGNSA. This CDR3 contains 13 residues. The V and J ends lost 3 bases and 7 bases, in that order; junction bases with no gene match: 5. The CDR3 region has the DNA TGTGCCAGCAGCTTCGGGGGGGCTTGGGAGCAGTACTTC. Translation gives CASSFGGAWEQYF.

The V call is TRBV9, the J call TRBJ1-6; D is perhaps TRBD1 (5 bases). There are 14 residues in the CDR3. The V gene's germline CDR1 is SGDLS and CDR2 YYNGEE. Trimming shortened V by 4 bases and J by 7 bases, and 12 bases separated the two germline ends. As DNA, the CDR3 is TGTGCCAGCAGCCTCCAGGGCGAGAATTCACCCCTCCACTTT. This translates into CASSLQGENSPLHF.

The rearrangement uses TRBV4-2 and TRBJ1-2; no clear D gene. CDR3 length equals 13 residues. The V gene lost 7 bases and the J gene lost 0 bases, with 9 bases spanning the gap. CDR1 LGHNA and CDR2 YNFKEQ come from the germline V gene. CDR3: CASTLGANYGYTF. The CDR3 bases are TGTGCCAGCACTCTGGGAGCTAACTATGGCTACACCTTC.

The V call is TRBV5-6, the J call TRBJ1-2, with D possibly TRBD1 on 5 matching bases. The ends were cut back, 0 bases at V and 3 bases at J, with 9 bases in the middle. Germline V CDR1 and CDR2: SGHDT, YYEEEE. The CDR3 contains 14 residues. This CDR3 is CASSLEGTDYGYTF. CDR3 nucleotide sequence: TGTGCCAGCAGCTTGGAGGGGACCGACTATGGCTACACCTTC.

The chain has TRBV18 and TRBJ1-2; no clear D gene. The V and J ends lost 3 bases and 6 bases respectively, with 11 bases between them. The germline V gene encodes CDR1 KGHSH and CDR2 LQKENI. This CDR3 is 13 amino acids long. CDR3 nucleotides: TGTGCCAGCTCACCGGAAACCGGACATGGCTACACCTTC. Its protein is CASSPETGHGYTF.

This rearrangement joins TRBV7-9 to TRBJ2-1; 9 bases are a match to TRBD2. The CDR3 runs to 16 residues. From germline, CDR1 is SEHNR and CDR2 FQNEAQ (reference sequence). With V trimmed by 5 bases and J by 3 bases, 8 bases remained unmatched. The CDR3, as DNA: TGTGCCAGCAGCAGACCCCGCGGGGGGGACTACAATGAGCAGTTCTTC. Translated: CASSRPRGGDYNEQFF.

This clone was observed a single time. This rearrangement joins TRBV7-9 to TRBJ1-4, with D unclear. The CDR3 extends over 12 amino acids. Germline loops: CDR1 SEHNR, CDR2 FQNEAQ (reference sequence). V shed 0 bases and J shed 13 bases, with 9 bases lying between them. CDR3 nucleotides: TGTGCCAGCAGCTTAGCGGAAGGCCCACTGTTTTTT. It codes for CASSLAEGPLFF.

This chain links TRBV11-3 with TRBJ2-5; D not certain. Trimming left V 1 base short and J 1 base short, with 10 bases between. Germline V lookup: CDR1 SGHNT, CDR2 YENEEA. The CDR3 has 15 residues. CDR3 sequence (DNA): TGTGCCAGCAGCTTAGGTCGGAGCATCCAAGAGACCCAGTACTTC. Residues: CASSLGRSIQETQYF.

The chain joins TRBV7-7 to TRBJ2-3, with a tentative D call TRBD2 (6 bases). V lost 1 base and J lost 1, with 9 bases in between. The CDR3 loop spans 15 amino acids. In germline, CDR1 is SSHAT, CDR2 FNYEAQ (reference sequence). The CDR3 is CASSLGAGRTDTQYF. CDR3 nucleotides: TGTGCCAGCAGCTTAGGGGCGGGGCGCACAGATACGCAGTATTTT. The variable domain in full, completed from reference TRBV7-7 and TRBJ2-3, reads GAGVSQSPRYKVTKRGQDVTLRCDPISSHATLYWYQQALGQGPEFLTYFNYEAQPDKSGLPSDRFSAERPEGSISTLTIQRTEQRDSAMYRCASSLGAGRTDTQYFGPGTRLTVL.